Listed below are T cell receptor beta chains from one sample, sequenced in a study of blood T cells in healthy people across ages. From the 5' RACE reads, TCRdb called clonotypes with MiXCR, one entry per CDR3 protein. In the table there are about 1.8 million distinct CDR3 sequences, 40% to 55% of which are singletons. Sequencing input: blood. The source of these receptors is a woman aged 40 to 55 in good health. The CDR3 runs from the conserved cysteine through the conserved F or W. The order of the fields is J gene, clone size, D gene, V gene, CDR3 DNA, CDR3 protein. D genes are given only for firm matches. Some rows mark clone size as missing; the rest say once, few, many or name a class of expanded clone.

>TRBJ2-5|-|-|TRBV6-1
TGTGCCAGCAGTCAGCGCAGGGTGGAAAAAGAGACCCAGTACTTC
CASSQRRVEKETQYF
>TRBJ2-3|few|TRBD2|TRBV4-1
TGCGCCAGCAGCCAAACTGTAGCGGGGAGCCCAGATACGCAGTATTTT
CASSQTVAGSPDTQYF
>TRBJ2-7|-|-|TRBV20-1
TGCAGTGCTAGAGATCACGGGGAAAAGGGCGAGCAGTACTTC
CSARDHGEKGEQYF
>TRBJ2-1|-|-|TRBV25-1
TGTGCCAGCAACTCACCGTCCCGCTCCTACAATGAGCAGTTCTTC
CASNSPSRSYNEQFF
>TRBJ1-1|-|-|TRBV4-3
TGCGCCAGCAGCCAACGGGGTTATACTGAAGCTTTCTTT
CASSQRGYTEAFF
>TRBJ2-1|-|TRBD1|TRBV11-3
TGTGCCAGCAGCCCAACCGGGACAGGGGGCCATGAGCAGTTCTTC
CASSPTGTGGHEQFF
>TRBJ2-5|-|TRBD1|TRBV2
TGTGCCAGCAGTGAGCCGGGACAGACGAAAGAGACCCAGTACTTC
CASSEPGQTKETQYF
>TRBJ2-3|-|-|TRBV7-8
TGTGCCAGCAGCTCCGGAGGGGGAGTTGGAAAAGATACGCAGTATTTT
CASSSGGGVGKDTQYF
>TRBJ2-7|once|TRBD1|TRBV15
TGTGCCACCAGCAGAGATAGGGACAGCGCCTACGAGCAGTACTTC
CATSRDRDSAYEQYF
>TRBJ2-1|-|-|TRBV20-1
TGCAGTGCGTCGGGGCACAATGAGCAGTTCTTC
CSASGHNEQFF
>TRBJ2-1|-|-|TRBV5-1
TGCGCCAGCAGCTTCAGCTCACAGGGCTACAATGAGCAGTTCTTC
CASSFSSQGYNEQFF
>TRBJ2-7|-|-|TRBV18
TGTGCCAGCTCACCACGACAGGTCGGGTACGAGCAGTACTTC
CASSPRQVGYEQYF
>TRBJ2-7|-|TRBD1|TRBV4-1
TGCGCCAGCAGCCAACGGACAGGGCTCTACGAGCAGTACTTC
CASSQRTGLYEQYF
>TRBJ2-7|-|TRBD2|TRBV5-1
TGCGCCAGCAACATGACTAGCGGGGATTACGAGCAGTACTTC
CASNMTSGDYEQYF
>TRBJ2-2|few|-|TRBV5-1
TGCGCCAGCAAGGTTCCTAGGCTCACCGGGGAGCTGTTTTTT
CASKVPRLTGELFF
>TRBJ2-7|-|-|TRBV3-1
TGTGCCAGCAGCTCATCGATTTCAGGGGTCAGCTCCTACGAGCAGTACTTC
CASSSSISGVSSYEQYF
>TRBJ2-3|many|-|TRBV9
TGTGCCAGCAGCGTTGGGACTGGCACAGATACGCAGTATTTT
CASSVGTGTDTQYF
>TRBJ2-4|-|TRBD1|TRBV7-2
TGTGCCAGCAGCAAACACACAGGGGTAGCCAAAAACATTCAGTACTTC
CASSKHTGVAKNIQYF
>TRBJ2-7|few|-|TRBV27
TGTGCCAGCAGTGTCGCAAGGGGTCGGGACTCCTACGAGCAGTACTTC
CASSVARGRDSYEQYF
>TRBJ2-7|-|TRBD2|TRBV6-6
TGTGCCAGCAGTCCGTGGACTAGCGGGGGGGCCGACGAGCAGTACTTC
CASSPWTSGGADEQYF
>TRBJ2-7|-|-|TRBV7-7
TGTGCTAGATTCCCCGCGACGCATATTTCGATCCACGAGCAGTACTTC
CARFPATHISIHEQYF
>TRBJ1-1|-|-|TRBV7-9
TGTGCCAGCAGCTATTACACAGGGTTGAACACTGAAGCTTTCTTT
CASSYYTGLNTEAFF
>TRBJ2-3|-|TRBD2|TRBV6-5
TGTGCCAGCAGTTACTCTCAGCGGGGGGTCCGCACAGATACGCAGTATTTT
CASSYSQRGVRTDTQYF
>TRBJ1-1|-|-|TRBV12-3/TRBV12-4
TGTGCCAGCAGTTTAATTGGTCCTGGAACTGAAGCTTTCTTT
CASSLIGPGTEAFF
>TRBJ2-7|-|TRBD2|TRBV5-1
TGCGCCAGCAGCTCGCGGGAGGTAGGGCGGGAGCAGTACTTC
CASSSREVGREQYF
>TRBJ1-5|-|-|TRBV6-8
TGTGCCAGCAGTTACTCGTTCGGTTTTGTCGCGAGGGCCAGCAATCAGCCCCAGCATTTT
CASSYSFGFVARASNQPQHF
>TRBJ2-5|-|-|TRBV2
TGTGCCAGCGGGGAGTTTCCTGGAGAGACCCAGTACTTC
CASGEFPGETQYF
>TRBJ1-1|-|TRBD1|TRBV28
TGTGCCAACAGTTCCCGGACAGGGGAGAACACTGAAGCTTTCTTT
CANSSRTGENTEAFF
>TRBJ2-3|-|-|TRBV28
TGTGCCAGCAGTATCAGGGGTTTTAGCACAGCTACGCAGTATTTT
CASSIRGFSTATQYF
>TRBJ2-1|-|TRBD2|TRBV20-1
TGCAGTGCTGAAAGACCGACGTACGGGGGGGCCGGGGAGACCCAGTTCTTC
CSAERPTYGGAGETQFF
>TRBJ2-3|few|-|TRBV6-2/TRBV6-3
TGTGCCAGCAGCTCCCTTGGAGCCGGACGATTCACAGATACGCAGTATTTT
CASSSLGAGRFTDTQYF
>TRBJ2-5|-|TRBD2|TRBV9
TGTGCCAGCAGCGAAGGGACTACTCCTTACCAAGAGACCCAGTACTTC
CASSEGTTPYQETQYF
>TRBJ2-1|-|TRBD1|TRBV5-6
TGTGCCAGCAGCTTGGAATCGGGACAGGGTATTCGAAATGAGCAGTTCTTC
CASSLESGQGIRNEQFF
>TRBJ1-2|-|TRBD1|TRBV4-2
TGTGCCAGCAGCCATGAGGACAGGGATCCTGGCTACACCTTC
CASSHEDRDPGYTF
>TRBJ1-2|few|-|TRBV6-1
TGTGCCAGCATCCTCTGGGCGGTGGATGGCTACACCTTC
CASILWAVDGYTF
>TRBJ2-7|-|-|TRBV29-1
TGCAGCGTTGAAGTCCCACAGACCTACGAGCAGTACTTC
CSVEVPQTYEQYF
>TRBJ2-1|-|-|TRBV6-2/TRBV6-3
TGTGTCAGCAGTTACGTTGGGGGGGCCTCCAATGAGCAGTTCTTC
CVSSYVGGASNEQFF
>TRBJ2-5|-|-|TRBV5-1
TGCGCCAGCAGCTTGAGTCCAGGGTTGAATGAGCAGTACTTC
CASSLSPGLNEQYF
>TRBJ2-7|-|-|TRBV4-1
TGCGCCAGCAGCCAAGAGGGGTCCTCCTACAATGAGCAGTACTTC
CASSQEGSSYNEQYF
>TRBJ2-5|-|TRBD2|TRBV29-1
TGCAGCGTCCGGGCGGGGGGGCCTGAGACCCAGTACTTC
CSVRAGGPETQYF
>TRBJ1-2|-|-|TRBV6-2/TRBV6-3
TGTGCCAGCAGTTACCCGGACCGACTTAACTATGGCTACACCTTC
CASSYPDRLNYGYTF
>TRBJ2-3|few|TRBD1|TRBV4-2
TGTGCCAGCAGCCAGATTACAGGGGGTGAAGATACGCAGTATTTT
CASSQITGGEDTQYF
>TRBJ1-2|-|TRBD1|TRBV6-5
TGTGCCAGCAGTTCGCCCGGGACAGGGGGCAAGTATGGCTACACCTTC
CASSSPGTGGKYGYTF
>TRBJ1-1|-|-|TRBV9
TGTGCCAGCAGCGATCCGGGACTCACTGAAGCTTTCTTT
CASSDPGLTEAFF
>TRBJ1-5|-|-|TRBV7-2
TGTGCCAGCAGCTTAGTATGGGACGGCAATCAGCCCCAGCATTTT
CASSLVWDGNQPQHF